Described below is a single TCR beta chain sequence and its context. As yet, its antigen is unknown. Germline lookup yields CDR1 SGHAT and CDR2 FQNNGV. The CDR3 loop spans 16 amino acids. This sample is drawn from a study of monozygotic twins with inflammatory bowel disease. Regarding the study as a whole: The data gave no support to a single strong IBD-associated signal or clonotype. Clonotypes shared with others were fewer in IBD patients than in healthy twins, especially with disease activity.

TCRdb reanalyzed the 5' RACE reads, giving one entry per CDR3 protein sequence and no DNA. This table lists around 150,000 distinct CDR3 sequences. The clonotype was recovered from a human donor with ulcerative colitis or Crohn's disease, or a healthy co-twin of an affected twin (not recorded which). The sample comprised blood. V is TRBV11-2 and J is TRBJ2-2; TCRdb lists TRBD1, though no DNA is available to test this call. The CDR3 sequence is CASSLRGTRNTGELFF.